What follows is one T cell receptor (beta chain) and its context. Germline CDR1 is LGHDT and CDR2 is YNNKEL (reference sequence). This CDR3 has 15 residues. The trim removed 4 bases at V and 3 bases at J, leaving 7 bases unmatched. TCRdb re-analysed the reads in MiXCR, keeping a single row per CDR3 protein. The sample consists of over 90,000 distinct CDR3 sequences, around 30% of them appearing once. This record comes from a study of type 1 regulatory T cells. Study summary: T-allo10 is an in vitro-generated, Tr1-enriched CD4 T cell product specific for alloantigen.

Source material: CD4+ T cells, either the whole sample or a sorted fraction (not recorded which). The receptor comes from a human donor in good health. This sequence joins TRBV3-1 and TRBJ2-3; 7 bases match TRBD1. Here the CDR3 DNA reads TGTGCCAGCAGCCTTCGACAGGGCTTTACAGATACGCAGTATTTT. As protein: CASSLRQGFTDTQYF.